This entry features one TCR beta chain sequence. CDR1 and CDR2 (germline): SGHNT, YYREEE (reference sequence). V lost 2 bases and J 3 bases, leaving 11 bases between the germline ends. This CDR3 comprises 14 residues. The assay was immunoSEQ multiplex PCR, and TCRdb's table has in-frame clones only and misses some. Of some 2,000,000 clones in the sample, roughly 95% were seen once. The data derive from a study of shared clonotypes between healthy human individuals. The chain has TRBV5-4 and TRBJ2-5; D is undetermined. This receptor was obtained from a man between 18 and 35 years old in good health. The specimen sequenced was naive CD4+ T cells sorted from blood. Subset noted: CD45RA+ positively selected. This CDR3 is CASSFRRMEETQYF. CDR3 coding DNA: TGTGCCAGCAGCTTCCGGCGTATGGAAGAGACCCAGTACTTC.